The 30 T cell receptor beta chains reported below all come from one sample, sequenced in a study of cytomegalovirus exposure and HLA in healthy donors. 60 Vbeta and 13 Jbeta primers were used in PCR. The assay was immunoSEQ multiplex PCR, and TCRdb's table has in-frame clones only and misses some. Altogether a few hundred thousand clones are present, around 75% being singletons, with the ten largest covering 1.8%. The material sequenced was PBMCs. The receptor source for this set is a woman in her 30s in good health and CMV-seronegative.

This rearrangement joins TRBV2 to TRBJ2-1, with TRBD2 matching over 7 bases. V lost 8 bases and J lost 9; bases outside the gene matches: 16. The CDR3 loop spans 15 amino acids. CDR1 SNHLY and CDR2 FYNNEI come from the germline V gene. In nucleotides, the CDR3 is TGTGCCAGCGAGGGCGGGGGAATTCTGGGGACTGAGCAGTTCTTC. Residues: CASEGGGILGTEQFF.

The V gene is TRBV5-1, the J gene TRBJ1-2; D uncertain. Per germline, CDR1 SGHRS and CDR2 YFSETQ. V was clipped by 1 base and J by 2 bases, with 9 bases between them. The CDR3 contains 14 residues. CDR3 coding DNA: TGCGCCAGCAGCTTGTCTCGGGAGAACTATGGCTACACCTTC. Residues: CASSLSRENYGYTF.

The chain carries TRBV27 and TRBJ2-5; 10 bases align to TRBD1. The CDR3 contains 15 residues. CDR1 and CDR2 from the germline V gene are MNHEY and SMNVEV (reference sequence). J was trimmed by 4 bases and V by 6 bases; bases with no gene match: 8. CDR3 DNA sequence: TGTGCCAGCAGGATGGGACAGGGGTCCCGAGAGACCCAGTACTTC. Translating it yields CASRMGQGSRETQYF.

This clone appeared a few times. The chain combines TRBV4-1 with TRBJ2-7, with no clear D. Trimming pared 4 bases from V and 4 bases from J, leaving 14 bases between. CDR1 is MGHRA and CDR2 is YSYEKL in the germline V gene. This CDR3 has 14 residues. CDR3 residues: CASSPARGPYEQYF. DNA of the CDR3: TGCGCCAGCAGCCCCGCGCGAGGCCCTTACGAGCAGTACTTC.

This sequence joins TRBV30 and TRBJ1-4, with a weak D call TRBD1 (6 bases). The V and J ends lost 3 bases and 6 bases respectively, with 11 bases between them. CDR1 and CDR2 (germline): GTSNPN, SVGIG (reference sequence). The CDR3 consists of 13 residues. In DNA form, the CDR3 reads TGTGCCTGGAGCCCAGGGGATTATGAAAAACTGTTTTTT. This translates into CAWSPGDYEKLFF.

The chain combines TRBV4-1 with TRBJ2-3, with a possible D match to TRBD1 (5 bases). The V and J ends lost 4 bases and 2 bases respectively, with 16 bases between them. Germline values: CDR1 MGHRA, CDR2 YSYEKL. This CDR3 has 16 residues. The CDR3 sequence is CASSPQGLFITDTQYF. The CDR3 DNA follows: TGCGCCAGCAGCCCCCAGGGATTGTTTATCACAGATACGCAGTATTTT.

The chain recombines TRBV12-5 with TRBJ1-5, with 10 bases identical to TRBD1. The CDR3 length is 19 residues. V trimming: 6 bases; J trimming: 0 bases; junction bases outside the gene matches: 14. From germline, CDR1 is LGHNT and CDR2 FRNRAP. CDR3 amino acids: CASGPSTGGLLYSNQPQHF. CDR3 bases: TGTGCTAGTGGCCCTTCGACAGGGGGCCTACTTTATAGCAATCAGCCCCAGCATTTT.

The chain uses TRBV2 and TRBJ2-3; the D gene is possibly TRBD1 (5 bases). This CDR3 is built from 13 residues. V was shortened by 2 bases and J by 8 bases, with 11 bases between the two germline ends. Germline V gene sequence: CDR1 SNHLY, CDR2 FYNNEI. The CDR3 loop reads CASSEIFRGTQYF. CDR3 coding DNA: TGTGCCAGCAGTGAAATTTTTAGGGGTACGCAGTATTTT.

With respect to this clone: One junction end disagrees with the germline gene, perhaps due to a read error. The V call is TRBV4-1, the J call TRBJ2-1; D might be TRBD2 (6 bases). The germline CDR1 and CDR2 sequences are MGHRA and YSYEKL. This CDR3 has 17 residues. The CDR3 DNA reads as TGCGGCAGCAGCCCCTCCCCCCCCGGGAGCACCTACAATGAGCAGTTCTTC. Translated: CGSSPSPPGSTYNEQFF.

This rearrangement joins TRBV6-6 to TRBJ1-2; TRBD1 aligns across 10 bases. Unmatched junction bases numbered 3, after V lost 4 bases and J lost 7 bases. This CDR3 region has 13 residues. Germline lookup yields CDR1 MNHNY and CDR2 SVGAGI (reference sequence). The CDR3 here is CASSSGTGVGYTF. In nucleotides, the CDR3 is TGTGCCAGCAGTTCCGGGACAGGGGTTGGCTACACCTTC.

This clone was observed a single time. This chain links TRBV6-5 with TRBJ1-2; D gene ambiguous. The CDR3 has 14 amino acids. Germline V CDR1 and CDR2: MNHEY, SVGAGI. V dropped 8 bases and J dropped 8 bases, with 21 bases sitting between them. The CDR3 loop reads CASRLQSGVDGYTF. The CDR3, as DNA: TGTGCCAGCCGTCTACAATCCGGGGTAGACGGCTACACCTTC.

The chain couples TRBV5-1 to TRBJ2-7, with 7 bases aligning to TRBD1. The CDR3 contains 13 residues. After removal of 7 bases from V and 2 bases from J, the junction contained 6 bases not matched to a gene. The V gene's germline CDR1 is SGHRS and CDR2 YFSETQ. The CDR3 region has the DNA TGCGCCAGCCAGGGACAGTTAACCTACGAGCAGTACTTC. It is translated as CASQGQLTYEQYF.

This chain uses TRBV6-5 with TRBJ1-3, with 7 bases that match TRBD1. This CDR3 is built from 14 residues. V was pared by 4 bases and J by 2 bases, with 2 bases of the junction left unmatched. Germline lookup yields CDR1 MNHEY and CDR2 SVGAGI. Written as DNA, the CDR3 is TGTGCCAGCAGTTCGGGACAGACTGGAAACACCATATATTTT. Amino acid sequence: CASSSGQTGNTIYF.

The chain couples TRBV6-6 to TRBJ2-1; 7 bases align to TRBD2. Losses at the gene ends were 6 bases for V and 1 base for J; bases not matched to a gene: 6. This CDR3 comprises 15 residues. Germline V gene data show CDR1 as MNHNY and CDR2 as SVGAGI (reference sequence). The CDR3 nucleotides read TGTGCCAGCAGCCCAAGCGGGGTGTCCTACAATGAGCAGTTCTTC. Its translation: CASSPSGVSYNEQFF.

Only a few counts were recorded for this clone. V and J are TRBV5-4 and TRBJ1-2; 8 positions agree with TRBD1. Germline loops: CDR1 SGHNT, CDR2 YYREEE (reference sequence). The CDR3 covers 14 residues. V was clipped by 3 bases and J by 5 bases; unmatched bases: 6. The CDR3 spells CASSSYWTGYGYTF. The CDR3 DNA sequence: TGTGCCAGCAGCTCCTACTGGACAGGGTATGGCTACACCTTC.

The genes are TRBV15 and TRBJ2-4; the D gene is possibly TRBD2 (5 bases). The V gene's germline CDR1 is LNHNV and CDR2 YYDKDF (reference sequence). The germline V and J ends were trimmed by 1 base and 1 base, with 20 bases remaining between them. The CDR3 consists of 19 residues. CDR3 sequence reads: CATSRGTKGSAAAKNIQYF. The CDR3 coding sequence is TGTGCCACCAGCAGAGGGACGAAGGGTAGCGCCGCTGCCAAAAACATTCAGTACTTC. The full variable domain, its missing parts supplied by reference TRBV15 and TRBJ2-4, is DAMVIQNPRYQVTQFGKPVTLSCSQTLNHNVMYWYQQKSSQAPKLLFHYYDKDFNNEADTPDNFQSRRPNTSFCFLDIRSPGLGDTAMYLCATSRGTKGSAAAKNIQYFGAGTRLSVL.

This clone was recorded a few times. This chain joins TRBV7-3 and TRBJ1-1; 8 nucleotides align to TRBD1. V lost 6 bases and J lost 4; bases outside the gene matches: 4. CDR3 length: 13 residues. Germline CDR1 SGHTA, CDR2 FQGTGA. CDR3 sequence reads: CASRLDRVTEAFF. In DNA form, the CDR3 reads TGTGCCAGCAGGCTGGACAGGGTCACTGAAGCTTTCTTT.

The V call is TRBV30, the J call TRBJ1-1; a weak D match, TRBD1 (6 bases). Trimming took 3 bases from V and 1 from J, leaving 21 bases between them. Germline V gene sequence: CDR1 GTSNPN, CDR2 SVGIG (reference sequence). The CDR3 is 17 amino acids. CDR3 bases: TGTGCCTGGAGGGTTCTCGAAGCAGGGGCCAGGAACACTGAAGCTTTCTTT. This encodes CAWRVLEAGARNTEAFF.

The chain recombines TRBV7-3 with TRBJ2-1; TRBD1 matches 9 bases. The CDR3 runs to 16 residues. Trimming cost V 4 bases and J 5 bases; bases outside gene matches: 9. Germline V lookup: CDR1 SGHTA, CDR2 FQGTGA. CDR3 nucleotide sequence: TGTGCCAGCAGCTCCACAACCCGGACAGGGGACAATGAGCAGTTCTTC. Encoded protein: CASSSTTRTGDNEQFF. Supplemented by reference TRBV7-3 and TRBJ2-1, the full variable domain reads GAGVSQTPSNKVTEKGKYVELRCDPISGHTALYWYRQSLGQGPEFLIYFQGTGAADDSGLPNDRFFAVRPEGSVSTLKIQRTERGDSAVYLCASSSTTRTGDNEQFFGPGTRLTVL.

V is TRBV6-6 and J is TRBJ2-7, with D possibly TRBD1 on 5 matching bases. The CDR3 sequence is 14 residues long. Trimming shortened V by 7 bases and J by 2 bases, and 15 bases separated the two germline ends. Germline V CDR1 and CDR2: MNHNY, SVGAGI (reference sequence). CDR3 amino acids: CASTRQSHTYEQYF. Here the CDR3 DNA reads TGTGCCAGCACCCGACAGTCTCACACCTACGAGCAGTACTTC.

This chain links TRBV6-6 with TRBJ2-3; the match to TRBD2 covers 9 bases. Unmatched junction bases numbered 8, after V lost 0 bases and J lost 10 bases. The CDR3 runs 15 residues. From germline, CDR1 is MNHNY and CDR2 SVGAGI (reference sequence). CDR3 loop: CASSYSGASGEAQYF. In DNA form, the CDR3 reads TGTGCCAGCAGTTACTCGGGCGCTAGCGGGGAGGCGCAGTATTTT.

The chain is built from TRBV7-3 and TRBJ2-1, with a possible D match to TRBD2 (6 bases). The CDR3 covers 17 residues. Germline V gives CDR1 SGHTA, CDR2 FQGTGA. With 1 base removed from V and 0 bases from J, the gap between germline ends came to 13 bases. The CDR3 loop is CASSLIASASSYNEQFF. The CDR3 DNA reads as TGTGCCAGCAGCTTAATCGCTAGCGCGAGCTCCTACAATGAGCAGTTCTTC.

A word on this clone: Other DNA sequences within the sample encode an identical CDR3. V and J are TRBV6-1 and TRBJ1-2, with 7 bases lining up with TRBD1. The CDR3 has 14 amino acids. Trimming at V came to 6 bases and at J to 6 bases, leaving 10 bases not matched to a gene. Per the germline V gene, CDR1 is MNHNS and CDR2 is SASEGT. The CDR3 sequence: CASRYPRQGDGYTF. The DNA for the CDR3 is TGTGCCAGCAGGTACCCCAGACAGGGTGATGGCTACACCTTC.

CDR3 DNA: TGTGCCAGCACCCAACGGAGTCCAGATACGCAGTATTTT. Its protein is CASTQRSPDTQYF. The chain links TRBV7-2 to TRBJ2-3, with no clear D. Per the germline V gene, CDR1 is SGHTA and CDR2 is FQGNSA. V was cut by 7 bases and J by 4 bases, with 12 bases left in between. CDR3 length: 13 amino acids.

V and J are TRBV27 and TRBJ2-2; TRBD2 might be the D (6 bases). This CDR3 spans 16 amino acids. V lost 6 bases and J 4 bases, leaving 18 bases between the germline ends. The V gene's germline CDR1 is MNHEY and CDR2 SMNVEV (reference sequence). The CDR3 here is CASSVGGFLTTGELFF. The DNA of the CDR3 is TGTGCCAGCAGCGTTGGAGGGTTCTTGACCACCGGGGAGCTGTTTTTT.

The rearrangement joins TRBV6-6 to TRBJ2-7, with TRBD1 identical over 7 bases. The germline CDR1 and CDR2 sequences are MNHNY and SVGAGI (reference sequence). Trimming at V came to 5 bases and at J to 2 bases, leaving 9 bases not matched to a gene. The CDR3 has 15 amino acids. The CDR3 DNA reads TGTGCCAGCAGTCGCCGGGACAGCGCAGCCTACGAGCAGTACTTC. Translated: CASSRRDSAAYEQYF.

DNA of the CDR3: TGTGCCAGCAGCCCGGGGACTAGCGGCTTCTACGAGCAGTACTTC. Its translation: CASSPGTSGFYEQYF. The rearrangement links TRBV13 to TRBJ2-7, with 11 bases aligning to TRBD2. J was trimmed by 3 bases and V by 5 bases; bases with no gene match: 6. The CDR3 is made up of 15 amino acids. Germline CDR1 and CDR2: PRHDT and FYEKMQ (reference sequence).

Concerning this clone: A junction boundary mismatches the germline segment, possibly from a read error. The chain carries TRBV7-9 and TRBJ1-4; 7 bases agree with TRBD1. The CDR3 length is 16 residues. Germline-derived CDR1 and CDR2 are SEHNR and FQNEAQ (reference sequence). The CDR3 DNA reads TGTTCCAGCAGCTTCGGACAGGCTGCAACTAATGAAAAACTGTTTTTT. Its translation: CSSSFGQAATNEKLFF.

The chain combines TRBV5-1 with TRBJ2-1; possible D gene TRBD1, 6 bases. Germline V gene sequence: CDR1 SGHRS, CDR2 YFSETQ. This CDR3 has 13 amino acids. V was trimmed by 2 bases and J by 8 bases, leaving 11 bases between them. Written as DNA, the CDR3 is TGCGCCAGCAGCTTACAGGGAGAGGATGAGCAGTTCTTC. Translation gives CASSLQGEDEQFF.

V is TRBV30 and J is TRBJ2-4, with 7 bases matching TRBD2. This CDR3 region has 18 residues. CDR1 is GTSNPN, CDR2 SVGIG, per germline (reference sequence). V lost 2 bases, J lost 2 bases, and 15 bases stayed unmatched. The CDR3 DNA reads TGTGCCTGGAGTATATGGGAGGGCCCCATGAAAACCAAAAACATTCAGTACTTC. This encodes CAWSIWEGPMKTKNIQYF.